This T cell receptor (beta chain) derives from a study of control samples from healthy donors and cancer patients. Germline-derived CDR1 and CDR2 are GTSNPN and SVGIG (reference sequence). V was trimmed by 5 bases and J by 2 bases, leaving 10 bases between them. The CDR3 spans 14 residues. Sequencing was performed with immunoSEQ multiplex PCR; in TCRdb, only in-frame clones are kept and a portion is missing. In the table there are some 120,000 clones, about 92% of which are singletons. This TCR was sampled from a man aged 50 to 60 with head and neck cancer. This chain links TRBV30 with TRBJ1-6, with a weak D call TRBD1 (6 bases). Sequencing was done on a sample of PBMCs. CDR3 nucleotide sequence: TGTGCCTGGCAGGGGAATACCTATAATTCACCCCTCCACTTT. Translation: CAWQGNTYNSPLHF. Looking up the rest from reference TRBV30 and TRBJ1-6 gives the full variable domain: SQTIHQWPATLVQPVGSPLSLECTVEGTSNPNLYWYRQAAGRGLQLLFYSVGIGQISSEVPQNLSASRPQDRQFILSSKKLLLSDSGFYLCAWQGNTYNSPLHFGNGTRLTVT.